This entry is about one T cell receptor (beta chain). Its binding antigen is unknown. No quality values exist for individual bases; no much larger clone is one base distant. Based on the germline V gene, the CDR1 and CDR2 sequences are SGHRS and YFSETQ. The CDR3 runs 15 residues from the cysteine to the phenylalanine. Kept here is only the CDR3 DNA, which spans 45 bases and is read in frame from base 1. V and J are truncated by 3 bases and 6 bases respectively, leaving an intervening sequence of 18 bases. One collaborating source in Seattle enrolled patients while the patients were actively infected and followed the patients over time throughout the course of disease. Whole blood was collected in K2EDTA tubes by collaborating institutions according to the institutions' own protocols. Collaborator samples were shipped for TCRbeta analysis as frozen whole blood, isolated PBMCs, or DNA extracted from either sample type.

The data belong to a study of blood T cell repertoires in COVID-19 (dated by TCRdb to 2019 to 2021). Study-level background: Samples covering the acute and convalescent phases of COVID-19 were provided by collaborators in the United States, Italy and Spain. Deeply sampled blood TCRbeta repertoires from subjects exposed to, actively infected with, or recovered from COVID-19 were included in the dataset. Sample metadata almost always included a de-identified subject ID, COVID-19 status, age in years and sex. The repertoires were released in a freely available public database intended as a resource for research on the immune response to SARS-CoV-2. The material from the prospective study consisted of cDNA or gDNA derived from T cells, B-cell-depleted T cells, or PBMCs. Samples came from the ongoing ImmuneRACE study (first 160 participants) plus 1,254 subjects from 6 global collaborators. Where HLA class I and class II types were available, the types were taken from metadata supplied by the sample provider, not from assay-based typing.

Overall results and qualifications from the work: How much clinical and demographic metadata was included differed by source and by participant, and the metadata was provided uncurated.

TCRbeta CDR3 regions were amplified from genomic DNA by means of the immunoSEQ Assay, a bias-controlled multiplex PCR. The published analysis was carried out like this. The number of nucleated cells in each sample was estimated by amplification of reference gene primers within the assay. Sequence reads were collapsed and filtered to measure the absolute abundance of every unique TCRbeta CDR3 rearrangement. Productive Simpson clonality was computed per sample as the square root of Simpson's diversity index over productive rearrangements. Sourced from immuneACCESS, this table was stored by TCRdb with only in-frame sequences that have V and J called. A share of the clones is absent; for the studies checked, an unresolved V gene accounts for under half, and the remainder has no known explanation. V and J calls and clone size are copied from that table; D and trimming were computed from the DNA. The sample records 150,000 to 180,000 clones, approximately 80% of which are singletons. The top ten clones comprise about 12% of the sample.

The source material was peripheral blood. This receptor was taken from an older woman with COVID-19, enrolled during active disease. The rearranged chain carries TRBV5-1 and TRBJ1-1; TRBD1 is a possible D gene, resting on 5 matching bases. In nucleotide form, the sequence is TGCGCCAGCAGCTCTCAAGCGGGGGGTGTGGCTGAAGCTTTCTTT. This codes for CASSSQAGGVAEAFF.